This TCR beta chain was captured in a study of T cell responses to AZD1222 COVID-19 vaccine. Study results and caveats: The sample set comprised mostly white British donors with more females, and clonal diversity was possibly underestimated.

With regard to this clone: Its antigen is not known.

V lost 5 bases to trimming and J lost 6 bases, with 14 bases between them. The CDR3 is made up of 13 amino acids. The germline V gene has CDR1 GTSNPN and CDR2 SVGIG (reference sequence). Using immunoSEQ multiplex PCR, the repertoire was profiled, and TCRdb retains in-frame clones only, with some absent. The sample shows under 110,000 clones, 86% of them seen only once. This clonotype originated in an adult in good health. The genes are TRBV30 and TRBJ1-3; D is uncertain. The source was peripheral blood, collected on day 0 of AZD1222 vaccination. In nucleotides, the CDR3 is TGTGCCTGGGGCCGCGTCTCAGCAAACACCATATATTTT. Amino acids: CAWGRVSANTIYF.